Below are 24 T cell receptor beta chains sequenced from a single sample in a study of OX40 agonist ivuxolimab in advanced cancers. The method was immunoSEQ multiplex PCR; TCRdb's version includes in-frame clones alone and lacks a portion of them. The sample comprises around 70,000 clones, around four fifths of which are singletons, and 5.5% to 7% rests with the top ten. The sample consisted of CD4+ or CD8+ T cells sorted from blood, taken in a trial of the OX40 agonist ivuxolimab. These receptor sequences come from an adult with an advanced solid tumor such as melanoma, head and neck, liver or kidney cancer.

V gene TRBV11-3 combines with J gene TRBJ2-2; tentatively, D is TRBD2 (5 bases). Germline CDR1 is SGHNT and CDR2 is YENEEA. This CDR3 is built from 15 residues. V lost 1 base and J lost 2, with 8 bases in between. The CDR3 region has the DNA TGTGCCAGCAGCTTAGTGGGGAGCAACACCGGGGAGCTGTTTTTT. This encodes CASSLVGSNTGELFF.

The V call is TRBV2, the J call TRBJ2-7; TRBD1 agrees at 7 bases. Germline CDR1 SNHLY, CDR2 FYNNEI. J lost 4 bases, V lost 4 bases, and 10 bases had no gene match. The length of the CDR3 is 15 residues. The CDR3 loop is CASSVSRQGGYEQYF. CDR3 nucleotides: TGTGCCAGCAGTGTATCCCGACAGGGCGGTTACGAGCAGTACTTC.

The chain has TRBV5-4 and TRBJ2-5, with no clear D. The better agreement between TRBJ2-7 and the DNA end casts doubt on the J call. In germline, CDR1 is SGHNT, CDR2 YYREEE (reference sequence). This CDR3 is 12 amino acids long. The CDR3 DNA follows: TGTGCCAGCAGCATCGGACGGGACGAGCAGTACTTC. Its protein product is CASSIGRDEQYF.

This clone appeared a few times. The same CDR3 can be traced to other DNA sequences in this sample. The chain is built from TRBV6-1 and TRBJ1-2, with D perhaps TRBD1 (6 bases). Germline V gives CDR1 MNHNS, CDR2 SASEGT. The CDR3 spans 17 residues. The V gene lost 0 bases and the J gene lost 2 bases, with 16 bases spanning the gap. The DNA for the CDR3 is TGTGCCAGCAGTGAAGCGCTTCAGGGGAATTCAAACTATGGCTACACCTTC. Its protein product is CASSEALQGNSNYGYTF.

CDR3 in amino acids: CASSSGQGKENEKLFF. The CDR3 DNA reads TGTGCCAGCTCATCGGGACAGGGGAAAGAGAATGAAAAACTGTTTTTT. The V and J genes are TRBV18 and TRBJ1-4; the match to TRBD1 covers 10 bases. Germline CDR1 reads KGHSH; CDR2 reads LQKENI. With 5 bases clipped from V and 5 bases from J, the junction kept 8 bases outside the gene matches. The CDR3 loop spans 16 amino acids.

This clone was detected only a few times. The genes are TRBV15 and TRBJ1-5; TRBD1 agrees at 7 bases. Germline-derived CDR1 and CDR2 are LNHNV and YYDKDF (reference sequence). The CDR3 contains 16 residues. The junction had 12 bases not matched to a gene; V was cut back by 5 bases and J by 5 bases. This chain's CDR3 is CATSSQRRTGDQPQHF. CDR3 coding DNA: TGTGCCACCAGCTCCCAACGAAGGACAGGCGATCAGCCCCAGCATTTT.

V is TRBV18 and J is TRBJ1-5, with 8 bases that match TRBD1. The ends lost 4 bases at V and 6 bases at J; junction bases unmatched: 5. The CDR3 covers 14 residues. CDR1 is KGHSH and CDR2 is LQKENI in the germline V gene. The CDR3, as DNA: TGTGCCAGCTCACTAGCCGACAGGGGTCAGCCCCAGCATTTT. Translation: CASSLADRGQPQHF.

This clone has a single count. J is TRBJ1-2 and V is TRBV28, with no clear D. The ends were cut back, 4 bases at V and 3 bases at J, with 15 bases in the middle. The CDR3 loop spans 15 amino acids. The V gene's germline CDR1 is MDHEN and CDR2 SYDVKM. The CDR3 loop reads CASSSGGRAYYGYTF. The CDR3 DNA reads as TGTGCCAGCAGTTCCGGCGGACGGGCTTACTATGGCTACACCTTC.

The chain joins TRBV6-1 to TRBJ2-5, with 10 nucleotides matching TRBD2. Germline V gene sequence: CDR1 MNHNS, CDR2 SASEGT. The CDR3 contains 19 residues. With V trimmed by 2 bases and J by 1 base, 13 bases remained unmatched. This CDR3 reads CASSEHPPLAGASQETQYF. The CDR3 region has the DNA TGTGCCAGCAGTGAACACCCCCCTCTAGCGGGGGCTTCCCAAGAGACCCAGTACTTC.

The CDR3 loop is CASSLNSGHEQFF. The DNA for the CDR3 is TGTGCCAGCAGCTTAAACTCCGGCCATGAGCAGTTCTTC. The V and J genes are TRBV11-3 and TRBJ2-1; D gene ambiguous. V was trimmed by 2 bases and J by 8 bases, leaving 10 bases between them. This CDR3 is built from 13 residues. Germline-derived CDR1 and CDR2 are SGHNT and YENEEA. The whole variable domain, remainder taken from reference TRBV11-3 and TRBJ2-1, is EAGVVQSPRYKIIEKKQPVAFWCNPISGHNTLYWYLQNLGQGPELLIRYENEEAVDDSQLPKDRFSAERLKGVDSTLKIQPAELGDSAVYLCASSLNSGHEQFFGPGTRLTVL.

This chain joins TRBV7-9 and TRBJ1-1; D unclear. The V gene's germline CDR1 is SEHNR and CDR2 FQNEAQ (reference sequence). CDR3 length: 15 residues. Trimming pared 8 bases from V and 0 bases from J, leaving 16 bases between. In DNA, the CDR3 is TGTGCCAGCGGGGAACGACGGAACATGAACACTGAAGCTTTCTTT. Translating gives CASGERRNMNTEAFF.

The chain uses TRBV10-3 and TRBJ2-2, with D perhaps matching TRBD2 (6 bases). The CDR3 runs 16 residues. Trimming pared 5 bases from V and 6 bases from J, leaving 19 bases between. Per the germline V gene, CDR1 is ENHRY and CDR2 is SYGVKD. Here the CDR3 reads CAISNREDFEAGELFF. The DNA of the CDR3 is TGTGCCATCAGTAATAGGGAGGATTTTGAGGCCGGGGAGCTGTTTTTT.

The chain is built from TRBV19 and TRBJ1-2; TRBD1 agrees at 11 bases. V shed 3 bases, J shed 5 bases, and the junction held 5 bases outside the gene matches. The germline V gene encodes CDR1 LNHDA and CDR2 SQIVND (reference sequence). The CDR3 is 15 residues long. The DNA of the CDR3 is TGTGCCAGTAGTATTTCGGGACAGGGGGGTTATGGCTACACCTTC. Translated: CASSISGQGGYGYTF.

The chain uses TRBV28 and TRBJ1-2; 7 bases map to TRBD1. Germline loops: CDR1 MDHEN, CDR2 SYDVKM. The CDR3 loop spans 15 amino acids. After removal of 4 bases from V and 6 bases from J, the junction contained 11 bases not matched to a gene. Here the CDR3 reads CASSSDRAGWDGYTF. The CDR3 bases are TGTGCCAGCAGTTCTGACAGGGCCGGCTGGGATGGCTACACCTTC.

This chain joins TRBV6-5 and TRBJ2-1; 9 bases are shared with TRBD2. This CDR3 contains 15 residues. V was pared by 0 bases and J by 5 bases, with 2 bases of the junction left unmatched. CDR1 is MNHEY and CDR2 is SVGAGI in the germline V gene. As DNA, the CDR3 is TGTGCCAGCAGTTACTCAGCGGGAGGACACAATGAGCAGTTCTTC. Translating it yields CASSYSAGGHNEQFF.

The rearrangement uses TRBV19 and TRBJ2-3; no clear D. V gave up 0 bases and J gave up 0 bases, with 4 bases separating them. Germline V lookup: CDR1 LNHDA, CDR2 SQIVND (reference sequence). CDR3 length equals 14 residues. The CDR3: CASSIEDSTDTQYF. The CDR3 DNA is TGTGCCAGTAGTATAGAGGACAGCACAGATACGCAGTATTTT.

The genes are TRBV9 and TRBJ1-2; the D is unclear. Germline V gives CDR1 SGDLS, CDR2 YYNGEE. The V end was cut by 4 bases, the J end by 5 bases, with 15 bases between. The CDR3 sequence is 14 residues long. The CDR3: CASSTQDGTYGYTF. The CDR3, as DNA: TGTGCCAGCAGCACCCAGGACGGAACTTATGGCTACACCTTC.

This clone has just a few counts. The rearrangement links TRBV2 to TRBJ1-1, with D tentatively TRBD1 (6 bases). The V and J ends lost 6 bases and 7 bases respectively, with 12 bases between them. CDR1 is SNHLY, CDR2 FYNNEI, per germline. This CDR3 is built from 12 residues. Here the CDR3 DNA reads TGTGCCAGCAGCCAGGACAGCCTTGAAGCTTTCTTT. Encoded protein: CASSQDSLEAFF.

The chain has TRBV28 and TRBJ2-7, with 8 bases that match TRBD2. Germline CDR1 and CDR2: MDHEN and SYDVKM. Trimming at V came to 5 bases and at J to 0 bases, leaving 6 bases not matched to a gene. The CDR3 consists of 15 residues. DNA for the CDR3: TGTGCCAGCAGTCCAGCGGGAGTAGTCTCCTACGAGCAGTACTTC. Translating gives CASSPAGVVSYEQYF.

The chain combines TRBV27 with TRBJ2-1; 10 nucleotides line up with TRBD1. Germline CDR1 and CDR2: MNHEY and SMNVEV (reference sequence). The CDR3 loop spans 16 amino acids. With 7 bases clipped from V and 3 bases from J, the junction kept 9 bases outside the gene matches. In DNA form, the CDR3 reads TGTGCCAGCACCCGGGGGGGGACAGGGGTCTACAATGAGCAGTTCTTC. The encoded protein is CASTRGGTGVYNEQFF.

The V and J genes are TRBV5-5 and TRBJ1-2; D gene uncertain. Germline CDR1 reads SGHKS; CDR2 reads YYEKEE (reference sequence). Trimming removed 1 base from V and 2 bases from J, with 9 bases in between. There are 14 residues in the CDR3. The CDR3 nucleotides are TGTGCCAGCAGCTTGAGGCTCCTAAACTATGGCTACACCTTC. Translating gives CASSLRLLNYGYTF.

The chain combines TRBV5-4 with TRBJ1-2; D uncertain. V shed 5 bases and J shed 1 base, with 21 bases lying between them. Germline V CDR1 and CDR2: SGHNT, YYREEE (reference sequence). The CDR3 is made up of 17 amino acids. CDR3 in DNA: TGTGCCAGCAGATCCCTTGGGTCAGGTTCTGATAACTATGGCTACACCTTC. As protein: CASRSLGSGSDNYGYTF.

This clone occurred once. The chain joins TRBV7-9 to TRBJ1-5; 10 bases match TRBD1. The germline V gene encodes CDR1 SEHNR and CDR2 FQNEAQ (reference sequence). After removal of 0 bases from V and 1 base from J, the junction contained 6 bases not matched to a gene. This CDR3 has 18 amino acids. DNA for the CDR3: TGTGCCAGCAGCTTAGCGGTGACAGGGGGCGGAAGCAATCAGCCCCAGCATTTT. Translation: CASSLAVTGGGSNQPQHF.

The chain employs TRBV11-3 and TRBJ2-2; D perhaps matches TRBD2 (7 bases). Germline CDR1 reads SGHNT; CDR2 reads YENEEA. The germline V and J ends were trimmed by 5 bases and 1 base, with 20 bases remaining between them. The CDR3 is 18 amino acids. The CDR3 sequence is CASSRRGGDSLNTGELFF. The CDR3 DNA reads TGTGCCAGCAGCCGTAGAGGGGGGGACTCTTTGAACACCGGGGAGCTGTTTTTT.